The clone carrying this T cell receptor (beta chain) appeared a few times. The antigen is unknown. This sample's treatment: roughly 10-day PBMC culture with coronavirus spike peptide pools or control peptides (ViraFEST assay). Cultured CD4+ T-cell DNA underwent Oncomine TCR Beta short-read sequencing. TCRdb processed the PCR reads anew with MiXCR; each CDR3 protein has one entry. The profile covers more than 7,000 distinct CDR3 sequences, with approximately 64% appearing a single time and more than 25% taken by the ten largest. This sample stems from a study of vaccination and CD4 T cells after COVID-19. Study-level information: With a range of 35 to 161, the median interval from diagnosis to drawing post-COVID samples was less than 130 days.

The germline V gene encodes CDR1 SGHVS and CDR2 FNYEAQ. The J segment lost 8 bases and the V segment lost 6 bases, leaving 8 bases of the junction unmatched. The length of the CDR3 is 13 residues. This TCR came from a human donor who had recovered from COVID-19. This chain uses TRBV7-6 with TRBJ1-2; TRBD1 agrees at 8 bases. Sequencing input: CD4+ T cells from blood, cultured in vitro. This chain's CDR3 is CASRSGQGTGYTF. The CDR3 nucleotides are TGTGCCAGCAGGTCCGGACAGGGCACGGGCTACACCTTC.